This TCR beta chain was captured by sequencing in a study of blood T cell repertoires in COVID-19. Study-level information: The origin of the acute and convalescent COVID-19 samples was the United States, Italy and Spain. Nucleic acid was either cDNA or gDNA, and it came from T cells, B-cell-depleted T cells, or PBMCs.

Methods used by the authors: Reference gene primer amplification gave estimated nucleated cell counts. Using immunoSEQ multiplex PCR, the repertoire was profiled, and TCRdb retains in-frame clones only, with some absent. The DNA was the basis for D and trimming; V, J and clone size are from that table. The sample has about 97,000 clones, over 75% seen once. Trimming took 1 base from V and 0 from J, leaving 13 bases between them. Germline lookup yields CDR1 LGHNA and CDR2 YSLEER. The CDR3 totals 17 residues. Sequencing was performed on peripheral blood. The rearrangement uses TRBV4-3 and TRBJ2-1; D remains ambiguous. The source of this sequence is a man in his fifties or sixties with acute or convalescent COVID-19. The CDR3 sequence: CASSQVYGGVSYNEQFF. The CDR3 DNA reads as TGCGCCAGCAGCCAAGTTTACGGCGGAGTCTCCTACAATGAGCAGTTCTTC.